The source of this T cell receptor beta chain is a study of shared clonotypes between healthy human individuals. The protocol was immunoSEQ multiplex PCR, while the TCRdb copy is restricted to in-frame clones and leaves out a portion. The sample has approximately 1.5 million clones; 95% to 99% are singletons. The CDR3 has 14 residues. The ends were cut back, 5 bases at V and 3 bases at J, with 11 bases in the middle. CDR1 SNHLY and CDR2 FYNNEI come from the germline V gene. The sample consisted of naive CD4+ T cells sorted from blood. Subset of the sample: CD45RA+ positively selected. This chain uses TRBV2 with TRBJ1-5, with D unresolved. The clonotype originates from a man aged 25-45 years in good health. CDR3 DNA: TGTGCCAGCAGTAAAGGGCGGAACAATCAGCCCCAGCATTTT. Amino acid sequence: CASSKGRNNQPQHF.